The TCR beta chain under discussion was sequenced for a study of blood T cell repertoires in COVID-19. Study in general: Some COVID-19 samples were acute and others convalescent; all came from the United States, Italy and Spain.

CDR1 GTSNPN and CDR2 SVGIG come from the germline V gene (reference sequence). V was pared by 5 bases and J by 4 bases, with 6 bases of the junction left unmatched. CDR3 length: 14 amino acids. This clone was recorded once. In the authors' methods: Estimation of nucleated cell counts relied on the amplification of reference gene primers. Clones were read by immunoSEQ multiplex PCR, and TCRdb kept only the in-frame ones, dropping some. V, J and clone size are taken as reported in that table, and D and trimming were inferred from the DNA itself. This sample has about 200,000 clones, with 80% to 90% found just once.

The chain links TRBV30 to TRBJ1-5, with 9 positions matching TRBD1. The receptor comes from a woman older than 75 with acute or convalescent COVID-19. Sample: peripheral blood. This CDR3 is CAWDEDRGNQPQHF. The CDR3 DNA reads as TGTGCCTGGGACGAGGACAGGGGTAATCAGCCCCAGCATTTT.